The 9 T cell receptor beta chains below were found in one sample sequenced in a study of cytomegalovirus exposure and HLA in healthy donors. 60 Vbeta and 13 Jbeta primers were used in PCR. The table came from immunoSEQ multiplex PCR; TCRdb's copy has only in-frame clones and leaves some out. Of about 190,000 clones in the sample, around four fifths are singletons; the top ten hold over 2%. Sequencing was performed on PBMCs. The receptors were sampled from a woman aged 45-59 years in good health and CMV-seropositive.

V and J are TRBV5-3 and TRBJ2-3; 9 bases agree with TRBD1. TRBV5-3 carries the ORF label, with uncertain function. V was clipped by 4 bases and J by 1 base; unmatched bases: 7. The CDR3 loop spans 16 amino acids. The CDR3 sequence: CARSANRDRGTDTQYF. CDR3 sequence (DNA): TGTGCCAGAAGCGCTAACCGGGACAGGGGCACAGATACGCAGTATTTT.

On this clone: The junction does not match germline at one end; this may be a read error. This sample also contains other DNA sequences that code for the same CDR3. The chain joins TRBV15 to TRBJ2-4; tentatively, D is TRBD2 (5 bases). This CDR3 region has 15 residues. Germline CDR1 and CDR2: LNHNV and YYDKDF (reference sequence). The CDR3 spells CATSSMALAKNIQYF. The CDR3 DNA reads TGTGCCACCAGCAGTATGGCTCTAGCCAAGAACATTCAGTACTTC.

The chain combines TRBV6-5 with TRBJ1-5; 10 bases map to TRBD1. V was clipped by 5 bases and J by 5 bases; unmatched bases: 3. Germline lookup yields CDR1 MNHEY and CDR2 SVGAGI. The CDR3 covers 14 residues. CDR3 nucleotide sequence: TGTGCCAGCAGTCTCGGGACAGGGGATCAGCCCCAGCATTTT. The encoded protein is CASSLGTGDQPQHF.

The rearrangement uses TRBV28 and TRBJ1-1, with a tentative D call TRBD1 (6 bases). Germline V CDR1 and CDR2: MDHEN, SYDVKM. The CDR3 runs to 13 residues. V was shortened by 4 bases and J by 5 bases, with 11 bases between the two germline ends. The CDR3 loop reads CASSSGTLTEAFF. CDR3 DNA: TGTGCCAGCAGTTCCGGGACACTGACTGAAGCTTTCTTT.

This chain joins TRBV28 and TRBJ1-1; no firm D call. Germline V CDR1 and CDR2: MDHEN, SYDVKM. This CDR3 has 15 amino acids. The ends were cut back, 3 bases at V and 1 base at J, with 12 bases in the middle. The CDR3 reads CASSFTTAANTEAFF. CDR3 sequence (DNA): TGTGCCAGCAGTTTTACCACAGCGGCGAACACTGAAGCTTTCTTT. The variable domain in full, with the rest retrieved from reference TRBV28 and TRBJ1-1, is DVKVTQSSRYLVKRTGEKVFLECVQDMDHENMFWYRQDPGLGLRLIYFSYDVKMKEKGDIPEGYSVSREKKERFSLILESASTNQTSMYLCASSFTTAANTEAFFGQGTRLTVV.

The genes are TRBV6-5 and TRBJ1-2; unclear D gene. Germline V gene sequence: CDR1 MNHEY, CDR2 SVGAGI. Trimming took off 5 bases at V and 6 bases at J, with 13 bases between the two ends. This CDR3 has 13 residues. Here the CDR3 reads CASSEVAVDGYTF. The CDR3 bases are TGTGCCAGCAGTGAAGTGGCAGTGGATGGCTACACCTTC.

The genes are TRBV30 and TRBJ2-7, with D uncertain. This CDR3 spans 14 amino acids. CDR1 is GTSNPN and CDR2 is SVGIG in the germline V gene (reference sequence). The ends were cut back, 7 bases at V and 0 bases at J, with 16 bases in the middle. CDR3 coding DNA: TGTGCCTTTGCCCTAACTCCGGGCTCCTACGAGCAGTACTTC. The encoded protein is CAFALTPGSYEQYF.

This sequence joins TRBV28 and TRBJ1-5; no definite D call. Germline CDR1 is MDHEN and CDR2 is SYDVKM. V lost 7 bases and J lost 0, with 19 bases in between. CDR3 size: 17 residues. The CDR3 nucleotides are TGTGCCAGCACCCCGGCGCCAGGTTCGAATAGCAATCAGCCCCAGCATTTT. Amino acid sequence: CASTPAPGSNSNQPQHF.

The chain joins TRBV11-2 to TRBJ2-1; D gene uncertain. This CDR3 has 12 residues. Per germline, CDR1 SGHAT and CDR2 FQNNGV. The germline V and J ends were trimmed by 1 base and 7 bases, with 5 bases remaining between them. The CDR3 coding sequence is TGTGCCAGCAGCTTAGTGAGGAATGAGCAGTTCTTC. Its translation: CASSLVRNEQFF.